Listed below are T cell receptor beta chains from one sample, sequenced in a study of T cell clones after liver transplantation. TCRdb keeps only in-frame clones here, not all; method: immunoSEQ multiplex PCR. The table records 95,000 to 110,000 clones, roughly four fifths of them present only once. The source material was CD4+ T cells from blood, sampled before liver transplant. Receptors originate from a human donor who received a liver transplant. Each CDR3 is given with its conserved first and last residue. The D gene is left open where the match is weak. Expanded clones are given a class, and other clones once, few, many or no size at all.

v_call	j_call	cdr3_length	clone_size	d_call	cdr3_aa	cdr3_nt
TRBV7-2	TRBJ1-6	16	.	TRBD1	CASSLDRTGRNSPLHF	TGTGCCAGCAGCTTAGACCGGACAGGTCGAAATTCACCCCTCCACTTT
TRBV19	TRBJ1-3	14	.	.	CASSPGTPGNTIYF	TGTGCCAGTAGTCCGGGCACCCCTGGAAACACCATATATTTT
TRBV29-1	TRBJ1-2	13	.	TRBD1	CSVRQGDNYGYTF	TGCAGCGTCAGACAGGGAGATAACTATGGCTACACCTTC
TRBV5-1	TRBJ1-1	15	.	.	CASSLNRLLNTEAFF	TGCGCCAGCAGCTTGAATAGGCTACTGAACACTGAAGCTTTCTTT
TRBV4-2	TRBJ1-6	16	.	.	CASSHPPGQMDSPLHF	TGTGCCAGCAGCCACCCTCCGGGACAAATGGATTCACCCCTCCACTTT
TRBV6-5	TRBJ1-2	13	.	.	CASSPQGSSGYTF	TGTGCCAGCAGCCCCCAGGGAAGCTCTGGCTACACCTTC
TRBV6-5	TRBJ2-7	14	.	.	CASSPQRNRYEQYF	TGTGCCAGCAGTCCTCAGCGGAACCGCTACGAGCAGTACTTC
TRBV27	TRBJ1-1	14	.	.	CASHRPRMNTEAFF	TGTGCCAGTCACAGGCCCCGCATGAACACTGAAGCTTTCTTT
TRBV7-2	TRBJ1-4	15	.	TRBD1	CASRPTGTGDEKLFF	TGTGCCAGCAGACCTACCGGGACAGGGGATGAAAAACTGTTTTTT
TRBV11-3	TRBJ1-1	14	.	.	CASSANHHRREAFF	TGTGCCAGCAGCGCGAACCACCACCGACGTGAAGCTTTCTTT
TRBV18	TRBJ1-5	16	.	.	CASSPSTSGSNQPQHF	TGTGCCAGCTCACCCTCTACATCAGGGTCAAATCAGCCCCAGCATTTT
TRBV7-2	TRBJ1-3	15	once	TRBD1	CASREQPGQVDTIYF	TGTGCCAGCAGAGAACAGCCGGGACAGGTAGACACCATATATTTT
TRBV2	TRBJ1-4	15	.	TRBD1	CASSSNRGRDEKLFF	TGTGCCAGCAGTTCGAACAGGGGGCGAGATGAAAAACTGTTTTTT
TRBV5-5	TRBJ1-1	15	.	.	CATYGLGTGNTEAFF	TGTGCCACCTACGGACTTGGGACGGGGAACACTGAAGCTTTCTTT
TRBV12-5	TRBJ1-5	13	.	.	CASGRTVNQPQHF	TGTGCTAGTGGTCGGACGGTCAATCAGCCCCAGCATTTT
TRBV27	TRBJ1-1	14	.	.	CASSLGRWNTEAFF	TGTGCCAGCAGTTTAGGGAGATGGAACACTGAAGCTTTCTTT
TRBV30	TRBJ1-1	15	.	TRBD1	CAWSGKGTGDTEAFF	TGTGCCTGGAGTGGAAAAGGGACAGGAGACACTGAAGCTTTCTTT
TRBV19	TRBJ1-6	14	.	.	CASTPGPVSSPLHF	TGTGCCAGCACTCCTGGACCTGTTTCTTCACCCCTCCACTTT
TRBV6-5	TRBJ2-1	13	.	TRBD1	CATRDRGVNEQFF	TGTGCCACCCGGGACAGGGGCGTAAATGAGCAGTTCTTC
TRBV30	TRBJ1-4	14	.	.	CAWSLQGMGEKLFF	TGTGCCTGGAGTTTGCAGGGTATGGGGGAAAAACTGTTTTTT